These 30 T cell receptor beta chains share one sample of origin, sequenced in a study of blood T cell repertoires in COVID-19. Sequencing used immunoSEQ multiplex PCR; TCRdb keeps in-frame clones, though not all of them. The repertoire holds roughly 100,000 clones, with around 79% as singletons. Specimen: peripheral blood. Receptor source: a woman older than 75 with active or convalescent COVID-19.

This clone has just a few counts. The chain uses TRBV27 and TRBJ2-7, with 8 bases that match TRBD1. J was trimmed by 0 bases and V by 6 bases; bases with no gene match: 7. In germline, CDR1 is MNHEY, CDR2 SMNVEV (reference sequence). CDR3 size: 15 residues. CDR3 residues: CASRRGTGLSYEQYF. Written as DNA, the CDR3 is TGTGCCAGCAGACGTGGGACAGGACTCTCCTACGAGCAGTACTTC.

V usage is TRBV5-4 and J usage is TRBJ1-1, with 8 nucleotides matching TRBD1. The germline V gene encodes CDR1 SGHNT and CDR2 YYREEE (reference sequence). CDR3 length: 14 residues. The J segment lost 1 base and the V segment lost 4 bases, leaving 3 bases of the junction unmatched. The CDR3, as DNA: TGTGCCAGCAGCGACGGACAGGGGAACACTGAAGCTTTCTTT. Encoded protein: CASSDGQGNTEAFF.

This clone was picked up one time. A junction end diverges from the germline sequence, so it may reflect a read error. This CDR3 is CASSLDSNEKLFF. CDR3 coding DNA: TGTGCCAGCAGCTTGGACAGTAATGAAAAACTGTTTTTT. The rearrangement uses TRBV5-1 and TRBJ1-4; tentatively, D is TRBD1 (6 bases). This CDR3 contains 13 residues. Germline-derived CDR1 and CDR2 are SGHRS and YFSETQ.

The chain employs TRBV27 and TRBJ2-1, with 11 bases fitting TRBD2. CDR3 length: 16 amino acids. Germline trimming cut 5 bases from V and 10 bases from J; bases unmatched to any gene: 13. Germline V gene lookup returns CDR1 MNHEY and CDR2 SMNVEV (reference sequence). CDR3 amino acids: CASSPSGSSGRGEQFF. The CDR3 region has the DNA TGTGCCAGCAGTCCCTCAGGGAGTAGCGGGAGGGGAGAGCAGTTCTTC.

The rearrangement joins TRBV7-2 to TRBJ1-2, with D possibly being TRBD1 (5 bases). The length of the CDR3 is 13 residues. Germline CDR1 SGHTA, CDR2 FQGNSA. Trimming cost V 4 bases and J 3 bases, with 9 bases left between them. In nucleotides, the CDR3 is TGTGCCAGCAGCTCCGCAGGGTACTATGGCTACACCTTC. This sequence encodes CASSSAGYYGYTF.

The V call is TRBV2, the J call TRBJ1-6, with D hard to call. The V gene lost 8 bases and the J gene lost 10 bases, with 21 bases spanning the gap. The CDR3 extends over 15 amino acids. In germline, CDR1 is SNHLY, CDR2 FYNNEI. This CDR3 reads CASRLHREEGSPLHF. The CDR3 DNA reads as TGTGCCAGCCGACTCCATCGGGAGGAGGGATCACCCCTCCACTTT.

The chain has TRBV9 and TRBJ1-4; possibly TRBD1 for D (5 bases). Germline values: CDR1 SGDLS, CDR2 YYNGEE. Trimming cost V 5 bases and J 7 bases, with 30 bases left between them. The CDR3 contains 19 residues. The chain's CDR3 is CASSAGWEGDSALGEKLFF. The DNA for the CDR3 is TGTGCCAGCAGTGCCGGCTGGGAAGGCGACAGCGCACTTGGTGAAAAACTGTTTTTT.

In DNA, the CDR3 is TGTGCCAGCGGGCGACAGGGGGCGTATTACGAGCAGTACTTC. Protein product: CASGRQGAYYEQYF. The chain is built from TRBV27 and TRBJ2-7; 10 nucleotides line up with TRBD1. Germline V gene lookup returns CDR1 MNHEY and CDR2 SMNVEV (reference sequence). V lost 8 bases and J lost 4; bases outside the gene matches: 8. The CDR3 totals 14 residues.

This clone was recorded once. This chain links TRBV6-6 with TRBJ1-6; TRBD1 matches 7 bases. Trimming at V came to 6 bases and at J to 3 bases, leaving 11 bases not matched to a gene. From germline, CDR1 is MNHNY and CDR2 SVGAGI (reference sequence). CDR3 length equals 17 residues. CDR3 nucleotides: TGTGCCAGCAGCCGAGCCCCGCGGGACAGCTATAATTCACCCCTCCACTTT. Amino acids: CASSRAPRDSYNSPLHF.

This clone appeared a few times. This chain connects TRBV5-1 to TRBJ2-1; 7 bases are shared with TRBD1. Looked up from germline, CDR1 is SGHRS and CDR2 is YFSETQ. With V trimmed by 4 bases and J by 1 base, 2 bases remained unmatched. This CDR3 has 14 amino acids. CDR3 sequence reads: CASSPGQSYNEQFF. CDR3 coding DNA: TGCGCCAGCAGCCCGGGACAGTCCTACAATGAGCAGTTCTTC.

The chain recombines TRBV5-4 with TRBJ2-1; weak D call: TRBD2 (7 bases). In germline, CDR1 is SGHNT, CDR2 YYREEE (reference sequence). V was shortened by 0 bases and J by 7 bases, with 14 bases between the two germline ends. The length of the CDR3 is 15 residues. CDR3 DNA: TGTGCCAGCAGCTTGGAACAGGGAGGGTGGAATGAGCAGTTCTTC. Amino acids: CASSLEQGGWNEQFF.

This chain joins TRBV27 and TRBJ2-3; 9 bases are shared with TRBD2. Unmatched junction bases numbered 6, after V lost 3 bases and J lost 2 bases. This CDR3 has 16 amino acids. CDR1 and CDR2 (germline): MNHEY, SMNVEV (reference sequence). For the CDR3, the DNA is TGTGCCAGCAGTTTTCTGCTAGCGGGGATCACAGATACGCAGTATTTT. Protein: CASSFLLAGITDTQYF.

The rearrangement links TRBV3-1 (or the pseudogene TRBV3-2) to TRBJ1-3; D is possibly TRBD1 (6 bases). The CDR3 covers 15 residues. Per the germline V gene, CDR1 is LGHDT and CDR2 is YNNKEL (reference sequence). Between the trimmed V and J ends, which lost 1 base and 6 bases, there was a span of 13 bases. The CDR3 DNA reads TGTGCCAGCAGCCAAGGGGGAGGGGGAGAAAACACCATATATTTT. Protein product: CASSQGGGGENTIYF.

The V and J genes are TRBV5-6 and TRBJ2-7, with 14 bases fitting TRBD2. Germline CDR1 reads SGHDT; CDR2 reads YYEEEE. V was clipped by 0 bases and J by 5 bases; unmatched bases: 4. The CDR3 is made up of 16 amino acids. The CDR3 is CASSLGLAGGPNEQYF. DNA of the CDR3: TGTGCCAGCAGCTTGGGACTAGCGGGAGGGCCTAACGAGCAGTACTTC.

The V and J genes are TRBV4-1 and TRBJ1-5, with TRBD1 matching over 8 bases. CDR3 size: 18 residues. Germline values: CDR1 MGHRA, CDR2 YSYEKL. After removal of 3 bases from V and 2 bases from J, the junction contained 12 bases not matched to a gene. The CDR3 region is CASSHPLGQGARNQPQHF. As DNA, the CDR3 is TGCGCCAGCAGCCACCCCCTGGGGCAGGGGGCGCGCAATCAGCCCCAGCATTTT.

The chain is built from TRBV3-1 (or the pseudogene TRBV3-2) and TRBJ2-2; no reliable D call. Trimming removed 6 bases at V and 1 base at J, with 6 bases between. The length of the CDR3 is 13 residues. Germline CDR1 and CDR2: LGHDT and YNNKEL (reference sequence). The CDR3 is CASSSWNTGELFF. CDR3 nucleotide sequence: TGTGCCAGCAGTTCATGGAACACCGGGGAGCTGTTTTTT.

The V and J genes are TRBV5-5 and TRBJ1-1; TRBD1 is a possible D gene (5 bases). Germline V gene lookup returns CDR1 SGHKS and CDR2 YYEKEE (reference sequence). V was shortened by 1 base and J by 6 bases, with 10 bases between the two germline ends. The CDR3 has 13 residues. The CDR3 here is CASSLTGMPEAFF. The DNA of the CDR3 is TGTGCCAGCAGCTTGACAGGCATGCCTGAAGCTTTCTTT.

The V gene is TRBV5-1, the J gene TRBJ2-5; 11 bases agree with TRBD2. Germline V CDR1 and CDR2: SGHRS, YFSETQ. The CDR3 covers 16 residues. Unmatched junction bases numbered 6, after V lost 4 bases and J lost 1 base. The CDR3 sequence: CASSPRSGRAQETQYF. CDR3 bases: TGCGCCAGCAGCCCCCGTAGCGGGAGGGCCCAAGAGACCCAGTACTTC.

V and J are TRBV19 and TRBJ2-1; 13 bases are shared with TRBD2. Unmatched junction bases numbered 1, after V lost 4 bases and J lost 4 bases. The germline V gene encodes CDR1 LNHDA and CDR2 SQIVND (reference sequence). The CDR3 covers 15 residues. The CDR3 is CASSTGLAGYNEQFF. In DNA form, the CDR3 reads TGTGCCAGTAGTACGGGACTAGCGGGATACAATGAGCAGTTCTTC.

Details on this clone: Other DNA sequences in this specimen translate into the identical CDR3. This rearrangement joins TRBV7-9 to TRBJ1-1; weak D call: TRBD1 (6 bases). Germline assignment: CDR1 SEHNR and CDR2 FQNEAQ (reference sequence). This CDR3 region has 14 residues. V was pared by 1 base and J by 1 base, with 7 bases between. CDR3 loop: CASSLGRGNTEAFF. The CDR3 DNA reads as TGTGCCAGCAGCTTAGGCAGGGGGAACACTGAAGCTTTCTTT.

This clone was counted between two and nine times. The chain recombines TRBV12-3 or TRBV12-4 with TRBJ2-7; 7 bases fit TRBD2. Trimming at V came to 3 bases and at J to 4 bases, leaving 3 bases not matched to a gene. The CDR3 contains 13 residues. CDR3 sequence reads: CASSLPSGYEQYF. The CDR3, as DNA: TGTGCCAGCAGTTTGCCTAGCGGATACGAGCAGTACTTC.

This clone was picked up one time. The V call is TRBV9, the J call TRBJ1-2; weak D call: TRBD1 (6 bases). The germline V gene has CDR1 SGDLS and CDR2 YYNGEE. V was trimmed by 3 bases and J by 4 bases, leaving 25 bases between them. The CDR3 runs 18 residues. CDR3 region: CASSAGMAARGLFYGYTF. CDR3 sequence (DNA): TGTGCCAGCAGCGCGGGGATGGCCGCGCGGGGGCTTTTCTATGGCTACACCTTC.

This clone was seen only a few times. CDR3 loop: CSARFGTEAFF. Written as DNA, the CDR3 is TGCAGTGCTAGATTCGGCACTGAAGCTTTCTTT. The rearrangement uses TRBV20-1 and TRBJ1-1; D remains unclear. The length of the CDR3 is 11 residues. V shed 2 bases and J shed 4 bases, with 5 bases lying between them. The germline V gene has CDR1 DFQATT and CDR2 SNEGSKA (reference sequence).

The rearrangement uses TRBV2 and TRBJ1-1; TRBD1 matches 7 bases. Germline CDR1 and CDR2: SNHLY and FYNNEI. After removal of 7 bases from V and 3 bases from J, the junction contained 8 bases not matched to a gene. The CDR3 is 14 amino acids. The CDR3 sequence is CASTAGQRHTEAFF. CDR3 bases: TGTGCCAGCACCGCGGGACAGAGGCACACTGAAGCTTTCTTT.

This CDR3 reads CASSLSKTGTYSGANVLTF. Here the CDR3 DNA reads TGTGCCAGCAGTCTGAGCAAGACAGGGACCTACTCTGGGGCCAACGTCCTGACTTTC. J is TRBJ2-6 and V is TRBV6-2 or TRBV6-3; 7 nucleotides match TRBD1. The length of the CDR3 is 19 residues. Germline lookup yields CDR1 MNHEY and CDR2 SVGEGT. The V and J ends lost 5 bases and 0 bases, in that order; junction bases with no gene match: 13.

The V and J genes are TRBV11-2 and TRBJ2-1; D is undetermined. Germline-derived CDR1 and CDR2 are SGHAT and FQNNGV. The ends were cut back, 5 bases at V and 8 bases at J, with 16 bases in the middle. The CDR3 spans 14 residues. The CDR3, as DNA: TGTGCCAGCAGCCCCGCCCGGTTTGCTGATGAGCAGTTCTTC. Translated: CASSPARFADEQFF.

The chain is built from TRBV5-5 and TRBJ1-2, with a weak D call TRBD1 (5 bases). The V gene's germline CDR1 is SGHKS and CDR2 YYEKEE (reference sequence). Trimming took 1 base from V and 2 from J, leaving 6 bases between them. CDR3 length equals 13 residues. CDR3 sequence (DNA): TGTGCCAGCAGCTTGTCAGGGAACTATGGCTACACCTTC. Translation gives CASSLSGNYGYTF.

The rearrangement links TRBV5-4 to TRBJ1-6; D gene unclear. The CDR3 contains 15 residues. Trimming took 4 bases from V and 10 from J, leaving 18 bases between them. Looked up from germline, CDR1 is SGHNT and CDR2 is YYREEE (reference sequence). The CDR3 protein is CASSQIGREVSPLHF. The CDR3 coding sequence is TGTGCCAGCAGCCAGATAGGTCGTGAGGTCTCACCCCTCCACTTT. The whole variable domain, filled in from reference TRBV5-4 and TRBJ1-6, reads ETGVTQSPTHLIKTRGQQVTLRCSSQSGHNTVSWYQQALGQGPQFIFQYYREEENGRGNFPPRFSGLQFPNYSSELNVNALELDDSALYLCASSQIGREVSPLHFGNGTRLTVT.

As for this clone: One end of the junction varies from germline; a read error may be responsible. CDR3 protein: CASSPGTDWGEKLFF. CDR3 nucleotide sequence: TGTGCCAGCAGCCCTGGGACAGACTGGGGTGAAAAACTGTTTTTT. This chain links TRBV5-1 with TRBJ1-4; 7 bases map to TRBD1. CDR3 size: 15 residues. CDR1 and CDR2 (germline): SGHRS, YFSETQ. The full variable domain, its missing parts supplied by reference TRBV5-1 and TRBJ1-4, is KAGVTQTPRYLIKTRGQQVTLSCSPISGHRSVSWYQQTPGQGLQFLFEYFSETQRNKGNFPGRFSGRQFSNSRSEMNVSTLELGDSALYLCASSPGTDWGEKLFFGSGTQLSVL.

The V and J genes are TRBV2 and TRBJ2-3; no reliable D call. Germline V gives CDR1 SNHLY, CDR2 FYNNEI. CDR3 length equals 15 residues. The V end was cut by 3 bases, the J end by 0 bases, with 10 bases between. The CDR3 reads CASSDAGASTDTQYF. The DNA for the CDR3 is TGTGCCAGCAGTGACGCAGGTGCTAGCACAGATACGCAGTATTTT.